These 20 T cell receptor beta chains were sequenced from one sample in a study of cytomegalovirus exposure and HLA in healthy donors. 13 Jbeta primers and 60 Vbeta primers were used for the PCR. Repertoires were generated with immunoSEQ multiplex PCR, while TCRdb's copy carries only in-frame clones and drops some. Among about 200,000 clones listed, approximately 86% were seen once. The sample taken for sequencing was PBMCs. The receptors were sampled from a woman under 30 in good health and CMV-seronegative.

Here the CDR3 reads CAWSPAGEQFF. The CDR3 nucleotides are TGTGCCTGGAGTCCAGCGGGTGAGCAGTTCTTC. This chain connects TRBV30 to TRBJ2-1; perhaps TRBD2 as D (6 bases). This CDR3 is 11 amino acids long. CDR1 and CDR2 (germline): GTSNPN, SVGIG (reference sequence). V was shortened by 2 bases and J by 9 bases, with 8 bases between the two germline ends. Full variable domain (remainder filled in from reference TRBV30 and TRBJ2-1): SQTIHQWPATLVQPVGSPLSLECTVEGTSNPNLYWYRQAAGRGLQLLFYSVGIGQISSEVPQNLSASRPQDRQFILSSKKLLLSDSGFYLCAWSPAGEQFFGPGTRLTVL.

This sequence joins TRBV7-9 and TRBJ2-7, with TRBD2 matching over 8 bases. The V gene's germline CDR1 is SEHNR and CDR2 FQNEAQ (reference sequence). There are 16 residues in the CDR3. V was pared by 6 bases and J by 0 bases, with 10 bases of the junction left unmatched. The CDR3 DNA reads TGTGCCAGCAGTTTCGCGGGAGCGGGAGTCTCCTACGAGCAGTACTTC. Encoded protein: CASSFAGAGVSYEQYF.

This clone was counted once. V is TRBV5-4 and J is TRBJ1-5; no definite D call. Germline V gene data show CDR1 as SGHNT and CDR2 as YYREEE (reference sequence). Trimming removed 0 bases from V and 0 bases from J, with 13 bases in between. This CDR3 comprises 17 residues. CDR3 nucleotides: TGTGCCAGCAGCTTGGTGTCAGATTTTTATAGCAATCAGCCCCAGCATTTT. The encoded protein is CASSLVSDFYSNQPQHF.

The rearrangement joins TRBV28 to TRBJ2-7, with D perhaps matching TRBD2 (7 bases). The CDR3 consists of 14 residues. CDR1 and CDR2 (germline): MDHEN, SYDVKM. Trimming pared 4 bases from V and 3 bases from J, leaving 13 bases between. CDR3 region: CASSSGGPDYEQYF. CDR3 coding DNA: TGTGCCAGCAGTTCGGGGGGCCCTGACTACGAGCAGTACTTC. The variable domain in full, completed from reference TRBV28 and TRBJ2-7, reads DVKVTQSSRYLVKRTGEKVFLECVQDMDHENMFWYRQDPGLGLRLIYFSYDVKMKEKGDIPEGYSVSREKKERFSLILESASTNQTSMYLCASSSGGPDYEQYFGPGTRLTVT.

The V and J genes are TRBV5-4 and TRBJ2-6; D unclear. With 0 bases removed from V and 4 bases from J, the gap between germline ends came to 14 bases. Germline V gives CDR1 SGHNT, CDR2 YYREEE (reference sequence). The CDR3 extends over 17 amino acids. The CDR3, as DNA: TGTGCCAGCAGCTTGGGGCGTGTAGCTTCGGGGGCCAACGTCCTGACTTTC. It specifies CASSLGRVASGANVLTF.

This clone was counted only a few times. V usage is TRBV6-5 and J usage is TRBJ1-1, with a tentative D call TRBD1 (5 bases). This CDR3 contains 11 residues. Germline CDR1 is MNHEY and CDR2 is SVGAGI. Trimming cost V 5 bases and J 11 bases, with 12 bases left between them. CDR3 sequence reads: CASSEGVGAFF. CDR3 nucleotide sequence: TGTGCCAGCAGTGAAGGGGTGGGTGCTTTCTTT.

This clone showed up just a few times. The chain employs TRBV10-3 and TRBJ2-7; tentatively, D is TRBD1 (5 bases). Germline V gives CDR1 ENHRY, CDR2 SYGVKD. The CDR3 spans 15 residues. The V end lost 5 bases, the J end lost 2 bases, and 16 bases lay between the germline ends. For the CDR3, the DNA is TGTGCCATCAGTCGCGCCCAGGGTTCCGCCTACGAGCAGTACTTC. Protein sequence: CAISRAQGSAYEQYF.

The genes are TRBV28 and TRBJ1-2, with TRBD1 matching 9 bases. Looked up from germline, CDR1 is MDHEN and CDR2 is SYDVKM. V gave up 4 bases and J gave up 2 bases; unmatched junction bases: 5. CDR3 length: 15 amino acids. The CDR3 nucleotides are TGTGCCAGCAGTTCCACAGGGGGCTCGAACTATGGCTACACCTTC. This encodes CASSSTGGSNYGYTF.

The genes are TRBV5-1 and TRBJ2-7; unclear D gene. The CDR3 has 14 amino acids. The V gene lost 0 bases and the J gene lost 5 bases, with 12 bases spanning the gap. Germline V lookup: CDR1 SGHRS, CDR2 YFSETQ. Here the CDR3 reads CASSLALEPDEQYF. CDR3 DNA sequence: TGCGCCAGCAGCTTGGCCTTGGAGCCAGACGAGCAGTACTTC. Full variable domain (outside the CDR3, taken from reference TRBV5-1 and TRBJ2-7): KAGVTQTPRYLIKTRGQQVTLSCSPISGHRSVSWYQQTPGQGLQFLFEYFSETQRNKGNFPGRFSGRQFSNSRSEMNVSTLELGDSALYLCASSLALEPDEQYFGPGTRLTVT.

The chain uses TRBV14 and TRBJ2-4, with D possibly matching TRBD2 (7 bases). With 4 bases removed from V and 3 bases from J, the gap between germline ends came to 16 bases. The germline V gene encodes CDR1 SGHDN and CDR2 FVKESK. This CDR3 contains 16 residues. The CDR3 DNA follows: TGTGCCAGCAGCCCAATAGGGGGGGCCGGCAAAAACATTCAGTACTTC. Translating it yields CASSPIGGAGKNIQYF.

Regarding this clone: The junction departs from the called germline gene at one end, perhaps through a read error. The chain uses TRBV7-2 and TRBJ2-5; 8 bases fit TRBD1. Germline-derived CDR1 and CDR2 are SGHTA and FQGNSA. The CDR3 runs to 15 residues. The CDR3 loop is CASSDRTGNQETQYF. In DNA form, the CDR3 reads TGTGCCAGCAGCGACCGGACAGGGAACCAGGAGACCCAGTACTTC.

The CDR3 loop reads CASSYLPGQGDVEAFF. As DNA, the CDR3 is TGTGCCAGCAGCTATTTACCGGGACAGGGAGATGTTGAAGCTTTCTTT. This chain connects TRBV7-9 to TRBJ1-1; 9 bases agree with TRBD1. The CDR3 is 16 amino acids. Trimming at V came to 4 bases and at J to 7 bases, leaving 13 bases not matched to a gene. In germline, CDR1 is SEHNR, CDR2 FQNEAQ (reference sequence).

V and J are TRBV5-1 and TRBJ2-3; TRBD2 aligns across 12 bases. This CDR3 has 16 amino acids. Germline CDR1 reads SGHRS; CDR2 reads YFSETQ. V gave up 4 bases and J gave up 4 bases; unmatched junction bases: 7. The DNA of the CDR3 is TGCGCCAGCAGCCTCGGGACTAGCGGGCTCGCAGATACGCAGTATTTT. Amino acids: CASSLGTSGLADTQYF.

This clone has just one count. For the CDR3, the DNA is TGTGCCAGTAGTACACCAGGGGGGAAAGAGACCCAGTACTTC. Translation gives CASSTPGGKETQYF. The rearrangement joins TRBV19 to TRBJ2-5; D might be TRBD1 (7 bases). Trimming took 4 bases from V and 3 from J, leaving 12 bases between them. Germline CDR1 LNHDA, CDR2 SQIVND (reference sequence). This CDR3 spans 14 amino acids.

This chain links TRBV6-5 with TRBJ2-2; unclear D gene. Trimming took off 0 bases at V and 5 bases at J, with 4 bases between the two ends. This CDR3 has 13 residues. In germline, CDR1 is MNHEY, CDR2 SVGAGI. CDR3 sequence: CASSYSRTGELFF. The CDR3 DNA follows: TGTGCCAGCAGTTACTCACGGACCGGGGAGCTGTTTTTT.

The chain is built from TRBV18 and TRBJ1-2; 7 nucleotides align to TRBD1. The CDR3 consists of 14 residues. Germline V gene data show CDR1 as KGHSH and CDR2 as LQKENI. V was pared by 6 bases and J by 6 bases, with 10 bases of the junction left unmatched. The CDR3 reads CASSSGTENHGYTF. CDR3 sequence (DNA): TGTGCCAGCTCTTCCGGGACAGAAAACCATGGCTACACCTTC.

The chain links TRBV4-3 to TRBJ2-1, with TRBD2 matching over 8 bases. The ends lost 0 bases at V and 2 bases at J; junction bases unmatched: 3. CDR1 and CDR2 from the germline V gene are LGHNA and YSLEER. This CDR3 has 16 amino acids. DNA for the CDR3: TGCGCCAGCAGCCAAGACGGGAGGGCCCCCTACAATGAGCAGTTCTTC. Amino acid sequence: CASSQDGRAPYNEQFF.

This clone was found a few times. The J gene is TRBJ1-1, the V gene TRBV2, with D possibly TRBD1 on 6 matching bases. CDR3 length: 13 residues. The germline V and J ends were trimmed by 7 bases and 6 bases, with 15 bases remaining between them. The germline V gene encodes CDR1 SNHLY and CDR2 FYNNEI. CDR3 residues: CASTSNEGAEAFF. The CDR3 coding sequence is TGTGCCAGCACCTCAAACGAGGGGGCTGAAGCTTTCTTT.

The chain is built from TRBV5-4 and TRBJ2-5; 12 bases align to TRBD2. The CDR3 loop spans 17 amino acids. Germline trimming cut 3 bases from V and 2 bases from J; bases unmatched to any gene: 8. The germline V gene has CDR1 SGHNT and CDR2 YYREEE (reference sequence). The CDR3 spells CASSSGLAGSGQETQYF. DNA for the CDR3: TGTGCCAGCAGCTCGGGACTAGCGGGCTCGGGGCAAGAGACCCAGTACTTC.

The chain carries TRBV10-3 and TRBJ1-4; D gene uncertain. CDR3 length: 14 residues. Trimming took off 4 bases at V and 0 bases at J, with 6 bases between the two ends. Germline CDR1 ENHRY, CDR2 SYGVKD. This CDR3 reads CAISAQATNEKLFF. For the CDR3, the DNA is TGTGCCATCAGTGCTCAGGCAACTAATGAAAAACTGTTTTTT.